This TCR beta chain was captured by sequencing in a study of T cell changes during pregnancy in multiple sclerosis. The table came from immunoSEQ multiplex PCR; TCRdb's copy has only in-frame clones and leaves some out. The sample consists of fewer than 110,000 clones, roughly 92% of them appearing once. The material was peripheral blood, obtained in the third trimester of pregnancy. This sequence originates from a female donor in good health, enrolled as a control in a pregnancy study.

In nucleotides, the CDR3 is TGTGCCATCGACCGGGACAGGGGGTCCTACAATGAGCAGTTCTTC. Its protein is CAIDRDRGSYNEQFF. The rearrangement uses TRBV10-3 and TRBJ2-1, with 11 bases identical to TRBD1. Germline lookup yields CDR1 ENHRY and CDR2 SYGVKD. V was pared by 8 bases and J by 1 base, with 4 bases of the junction left unmatched. This CDR3 contains 15 residues.